This entry lists 9 T cell receptor beta chains sequenced from one sample in a study of blood T cells in healthy people across ages. The authors ran a second PCR of roughly 6 to 12 cycles using a sample-barcoded 5' primer and a J-beta primer mix. TCRdb reprocessed the 5' RACE reads with MiXCR, giving one entry per CDR3 protein. The sample lists almost 550,000 distinct CDR3 sequences, nearly 25% occurring once. In addition, the sample was reused for a study of T cells of mothers and their children.

Input material: blood. The receptors were sampled from a boy aged 5 to 17 in good health.

The genes are TRBV12-3 or TRBV12-4 and TRBJ1-3; D gene unclear. Deletions cut 3 bases from V and 2 bases from J, with 11 bases between. The CDR3 has 15 amino acids. The CDR3 nucleotides are TGTGCCAGCAGTTTTTTTGTCCAAGCTGGAAACACCATATATTTT. Translated: CASSFFVQAGNTIYF.

The V call is TRBV12-3 or TRBV12-4, the J call TRBJ2-5; no firm D call. Trimming cost V 3 bases and J 5 bases, with 10 bases left between them. The CDR3 length is 13 residues. CDR3 in DNA: TGTGCCAGCAGTTTCCGACTCGGGGAGACCCAGTACTTC. It yields the protein CASSFRLGETQYF.

This clonotype was seen a handful of times. The CDR3, as DNA: TGTGCCAGCAGTCGGACAGGGGGATCGAGGTTGGGAAGTTTTGGCTACACCTTC. It specifies CASSRTGGSRLGSFGYTF. V and J are TRBV27 and TRBJ1-2; TRBD1 agrees at 10 bases. The CDR3 extends over 18 amino acids. V dropped 5 bases and J dropped 7; count of bases not matched to a gene: 19. Germline values: CDR1 MNHEY, CDR2 SMNVEV (reference sequence).

This clonotype occurred a few times. The chain links TRBV4-1 to TRBJ2-5; 10 positions agree with TRBD1. Judging by the DNA end, TRBJ2-1 fits better; the J call may be wrong. Germline V gene sequence: CDR1 MGHRA, CDR2 YSYEKL. The CDR3 sequence is 15 residues long. CDR3 sequence: CASSHQGTGANEQFF. The CDR3 DNA reads as TGCGCCAGCAGCCACCAGGGGACAGGGGCGAATGAGCAGTTCTTC.

This clonotype showed up just a few times. The rearrangement joins TRBV29-1 to TRBJ2-4, with D possibly being TRBD1 (6 bases). V was cut by 0 bases and J by 2 bases, with 17 bases left in between. The germline gives CDR1 SQVTM, CDR2 ANQGSEA. CDR3 length: 17 amino acids. The CDR3 here is CSVEDPPRGTTKNIQYF. For the CDR3, the DNA is TGCAGCGTTGAAGATCCGCCCAGGGGAACAACCAAAAACATTCAGTACTTC.

This chain uses TRBV7-2 with TRBJ1-4; tentatively, D is TRBD1 (5 bases). The CDR3 contains 15 residues. V was shortened by 4 bases and J by 0 bases, with 9 bases between the two germline ends. Germline CDR1 reads SGHTA; CDR2 reads FQGNSA. The CDR3 nucleotides are TGTGCCAGCAGCTATAGGGGCACAACTAATGAAAAACTGTTTTTT. Encoded protein: CASSYRGTTNEKLFF. The entire variable domain, with the rest obtained from reference TRBV7-2 and TRBJ1-4, is as follows: GAGVSQSPSNKVTEKGKDVELRCDPISGHTALYWYRQSLGQGLEFLIYFQGNSAPDKSGLPSDRFSAERTGGSVSTLTIQRTQQEDSAVYLCASSYRGTTNEKLFFGSGTQLSVL.

V usage is TRBV3-1 and J usage is TRBJ2-6; D is perhaps TRBD2 (5 bases). This CDR3 is 18 amino acids long. V dropped 4 bases and J dropped 2 bases, with 18 bases sitting between them. The germline V gene has CDR1 LGHDT and CDR2 YNNKEL (reference sequence). The CDR3 region is CASSREGPELAGANVLTF. CDR3 DNA: TGTGCCAGCAGCCGAGAGGGCCCAGAGTTGGCTGGGGCCAACGTCCTGACTTTC.

This clonotype appeared a few times. This chain uses TRBV21-1 with TRBJ2-5; TRBD2, as called in the table, went unchecked against the DNA. TRBV21-1 is annotated as a pseudogene. This CDR3 has 15 amino acids. The CDR3: CASSKVEPRGETQYF. CDR3 nucleotides: TGTGCCAGCAGCAAAGTGGAACCCCGAGGGGAGACCCAGTACTTC.

The CDR3 DNA is TGTGCCAGCAGTTTGACAGGGAAGGGGACCCAGTACTTC. This sequence encodes CASSLTGKGTQYF. The rearrangement uses TRBV6-5 and TRBJ2-5, with 7 bases lining up with TRBD1. CDR1 and CDR2 from the germline V gene are MNHEY and SVGAGI. This CDR3 comprises 13 residues. Unmatched junction bases numbered 6, after V lost 4 bases and J lost 7 bases.